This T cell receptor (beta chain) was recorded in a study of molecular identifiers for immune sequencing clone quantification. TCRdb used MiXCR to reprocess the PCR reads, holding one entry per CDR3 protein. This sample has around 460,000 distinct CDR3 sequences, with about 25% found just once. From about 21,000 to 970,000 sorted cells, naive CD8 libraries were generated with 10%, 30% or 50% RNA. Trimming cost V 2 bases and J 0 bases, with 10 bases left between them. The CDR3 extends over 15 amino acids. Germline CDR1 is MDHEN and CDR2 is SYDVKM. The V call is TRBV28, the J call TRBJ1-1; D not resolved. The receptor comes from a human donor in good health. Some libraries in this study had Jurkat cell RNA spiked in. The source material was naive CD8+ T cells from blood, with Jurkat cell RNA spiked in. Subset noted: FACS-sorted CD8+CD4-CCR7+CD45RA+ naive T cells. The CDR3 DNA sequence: TGTGCCAGCAGTTTAAGTGAGGGAATGAACACTGAAGCTTTCTTT. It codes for CASSLSEGMNTEAFF.